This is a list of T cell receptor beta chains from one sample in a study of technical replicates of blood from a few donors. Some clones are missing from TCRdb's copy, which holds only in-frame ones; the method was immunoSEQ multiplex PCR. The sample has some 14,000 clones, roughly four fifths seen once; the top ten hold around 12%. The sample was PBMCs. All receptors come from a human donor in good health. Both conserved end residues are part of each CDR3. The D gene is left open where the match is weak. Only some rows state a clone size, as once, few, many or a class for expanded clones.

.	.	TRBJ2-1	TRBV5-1	TGCGCCAGCAGTCCCGCTAGCGTAAACAATGAGCAGTTCTTC	CASSPASVNNEQFF
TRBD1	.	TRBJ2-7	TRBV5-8	TGTGCCAGCAGCCTACACGACAGGGGGGGCTACGAGCAGTACTTC	CASSLHDRGGYEQYF
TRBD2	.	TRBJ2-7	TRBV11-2	TGTGCCAGCAGCTTAGCCCTCGGGCTAGCGGGATTGGGAGAGCAGTACTTC	CASSLALGLAGLGEQYF
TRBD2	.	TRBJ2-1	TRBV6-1	TGTGCCAGCAGTGTCGGTAGCGGGAGTATCACCTACAATGAGCAGTTCTTC	CASSVGSGSITYNEQFF
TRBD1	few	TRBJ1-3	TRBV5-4	TGTGCCAGCAGCCGGGACAGCGCGGGAAACACCATATATTTT	CASSRDSAGNTIYF
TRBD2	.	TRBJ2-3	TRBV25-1	TGTGCCAGCAGGGAACTAGCGGAAGGCACAGATACGCAGTATTTT	CASRELAEGTDTQYF
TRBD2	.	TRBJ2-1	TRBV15	TGTGCCACCAGCAGAGATTGGGACTACTCCTACAATGAGCAGTTCTTC	CATSRDWDYSYNEQFF
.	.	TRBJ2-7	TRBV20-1	TGCAGTGCCCCGACAGGCCCCGAGCAGTACTTC	CSAPTGPEQYF
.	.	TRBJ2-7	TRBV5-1	TGCGCCAGCAGCTTGGCCGGGCTGGGGCAGAGCTACGAGCAGTACTTC	CASSLAGLGQSYEQYF
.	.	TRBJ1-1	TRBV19	TGTGCCAGTAGTATCCGGGGGAACACTGAAGCTTTCTTT	CASSIRGNTEAFF
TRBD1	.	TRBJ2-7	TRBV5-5	TGTGCCAGCAGCTTGGAAGAGGGACAGGGGACCCGACGGTACTTC	CASSLEEGQGTRRYF
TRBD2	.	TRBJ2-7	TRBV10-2	TGCGCCAGCAGGACCGGGACTAGCGGGAGCGAGCAGTACTTC	CASRTGTSGSEQYF
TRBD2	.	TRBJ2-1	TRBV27	TGTGCCAGCACTCCAGCGGGAGGCTTCTACAATGAGCAGTTCTTC	CASTPAGGFYNEQFF
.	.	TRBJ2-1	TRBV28	TGTGCCAGCAGTTTAACGGGGGGCAGGGGTGAGCAGTTCTTC	CASSLTGGRGEQFF
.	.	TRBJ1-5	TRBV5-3	TGTGCCAGAAGCCCCCAGGGGCCAAGCAATCAGCCCCAGCATTTT	CARSPQGPSNQPQHF
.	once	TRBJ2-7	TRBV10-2	TGCGCCAGCAGTGCGTCCGTTAAGCAGTACTTC	CASSASVKQYF
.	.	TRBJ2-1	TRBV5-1	TGCGCCAGCGCTAGGTTCGAGTTCAATGAGCAGTTCTTC	CASARFEFNEQFF
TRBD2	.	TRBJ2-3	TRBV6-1	TGTGCCAGCAGTGCATTACTAGCGGGAGGTTTTGATACGCAGTATTTT	CASSALLAGGFDTQYF
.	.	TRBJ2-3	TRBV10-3	TGTGCCATCAGTGACCACAGCCAGGCAGATACGCAGTATTTT	CAISDHSQADTQYF
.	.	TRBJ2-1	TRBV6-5	TGTGCCAGCAGTTACGGGCTAGCAGTAGGTGAGCAGTTCTTC	CASSYGLAVGEQFF
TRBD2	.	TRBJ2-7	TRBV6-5	TGTGCCAGCAGTTACGCTAGCGGCTCCTACGAGCAGTACTTC	CASSYASGSYEQYF
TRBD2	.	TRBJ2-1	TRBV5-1	TGCGCCAGCAGCTTGGGCGGCCTAGCGGGAGGATATGAGCAGTTCTTC	CASSLGGLAGGYEQFF
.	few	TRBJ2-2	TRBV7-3	TGTGCCAGCAGCCCCCTTCCCTACCCGAACACCGGGGAGCTGTTTTTT	CASSPLPYPNTGELFF
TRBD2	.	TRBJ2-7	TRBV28	TGTGCCAGCAGTTTTATCCAGGGAGGGATCTACGAGCAGTACTTC	CASSFIQGGIYEQYF
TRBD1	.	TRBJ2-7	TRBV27	TGTGCCAGCAAGGTTGGACAGGGGATGGGGGAGCAGTACTTC	CASKVGQGMGEQYF
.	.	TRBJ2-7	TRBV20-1	TGCAGTGCTTCGGTCAGCGACGAGCAGTACTTC	CSASVSDEQYF
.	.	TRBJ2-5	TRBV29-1	TGCAGCGTTGAAAGGCTAGAACGTGAGACCCAGTACTTC	CSVERLERETQYF
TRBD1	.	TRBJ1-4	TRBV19	TGTGCCAGTAGAAACAGGGGGAGAACAACTAATGAAAAACTGTTTTTT	CASRNRGRTTNEKLFF
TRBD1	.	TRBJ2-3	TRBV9	TGTGCCAGCAGCGTAGTAACAGGGGGGACTAGCACAGATACGCAGTATTTT	CASSVVTGGTSTDTQYF
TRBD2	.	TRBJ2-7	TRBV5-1	TGCGCCAGCAGCTTGCTGCTAGCGGGCTCCTACGAGCAGTACTTC	CASSLLLAGSYEQYF
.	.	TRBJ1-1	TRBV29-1	TGCAGCGCTCGACAGACCATGAACACTGAAGCTTTCTTT	CSARQTMNTEAFF